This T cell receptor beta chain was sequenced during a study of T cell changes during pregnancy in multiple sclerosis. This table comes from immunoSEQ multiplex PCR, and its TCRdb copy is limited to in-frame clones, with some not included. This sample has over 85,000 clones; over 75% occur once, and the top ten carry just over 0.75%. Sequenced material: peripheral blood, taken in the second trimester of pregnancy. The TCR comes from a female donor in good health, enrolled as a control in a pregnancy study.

The CDR3 region has the DNA TGTGCCAGCAGCCATTCGGCCCAGTTGGGAGGGAATGAGCAGTTCTTC. Translating it yields CASSHSAQLGGNEQFF. The gene calls are TRBV11-2 and TRBJ2-1, with 7 bases matching TRBD2. CDR1 and CDR2 (germline): SGHAT, FQNNGV. Trimming removed 5 bases from V and 7 bases from J; junction bases left unmatched: 14. The CDR3 totals 16 residues.